This passage covers 24 T cell receptor beta chains from one sample sequenced in a study of shared clonotypes between healthy human individuals. Produced via immunoSEQ multiplex PCR; TCRdb's table is partial and in-frame only. The data contain around 2.3 million clones, around 95% of them singletons. The sequenced sample consisted of naive CD4+ T cells sorted from blood. Subset reported: CD45RA+ positively selected. The receptors originated from a man between 18 and 35 years old in good health.

The V call is TRBV18, the J call TRBJ1-1; D perhaps matches TRBD1 (6 bases). Germline V gene data show CDR1 as KGHSH and CDR2 as LQKENI. CDR3 length: 13 residues. V lost 6 bases and J 4 bases, leaving 12 bases between the germline ends. CDR3 sequence reads: CASSTGRTTEAFF. In DNA, the CDR3 is TGTGCCAGCTCCACAGGGCGCACCACTGAAGCTTTCTTT. The full variable domain, completed using reference TRBV18 and TRBJ1-1, is NAGVMQNPRHLVRRRGQEARLRCSPMKGHSHVYWYRQLPEEGLKFMVYLQKENIIDESGMPKERFSAEFPKEGPSILRIQQVVRGDSAAYFCASSTGRTTEAFFGQGTRLTVV.

The chain has TRBV30 and TRBJ1-5; possibly TRBD1 for D (5 bases). The CDR3 has 14 residues. V gave up 4 bases and J gave up 7 bases, with 17 bases separating them. CDR1 is GTSNPN, CDR2 SVGIG, per germline (reference sequence). In DNA, the CDR3 is TGTGCCTGGAACCCCCGGGACTCTAAGCAGCCCCAGCATTTT. Its translation is CAWNPRDSKQPQHF.

The chain combines TRBV10-3 with TRBJ2-1; 9 bases are a match to TRBD1. The germline gives CDR1 ENHRY, CDR2 SYGVKD. The CDR3 runs 14 residues. V was clipped by 3 bases and J by 8 bases; unmatched bases: 5. In DNA form, the CDR3 reads TGTGCCATCAGTGAACATACAGGGGGCGATGAGCAGTTCTTC. Residues: CAISEHTGGDEQFF.

The chain carries TRBV28 and TRBJ1-5, with a tentative D call TRBD1 (6 bases). Per germline, CDR1 MDHEN and CDR2 SYDVKM. CDR3 length equals 14 residues. Trimming shortened V by 6 bases and J by 6 bases, and 15 bases separated the two germline ends. The chain's CDR3 is CASRVPQGGQPQHF. Here the CDR3 DNA reads TGTGCCAGCAGGGTCCCACAGGGCGGTCAGCCCCAGCATTTT.

This clone was found a few times. The CDR3 DNA is TGTGCCACCAGCAGCCGGGTGAGGCCTCCCTACGAGCAGTACTTC. This codes for CATSSRVRPPYEQYF. This sequence joins TRBV15 and TRBJ2-7, with D uncertain. Looked up from germline, CDR1 is LNHNV and CDR2 is YYDKDF (reference sequence). The CDR3 sequence is 15 residues long. V lost 3 bases, J lost 2 bases, and 14 bases lay in between.

In regard to this clone: The same CDR3 also results from other DNA sequences found in this sample. The chain recombines TRBV28 with TRBJ2-4, with 10 bases identical to TRBD1. The V segment lost 5 bases and the J segment 8 bases; nucleotides outside the gene matches: 3. CDR1 and CDR2 (germline): MDHEN, SYDVKM. The CDR3 has 13 amino acids. CDR3 amino acids: CASSSGQGDIQYF. As DNA, the CDR3 is TGTGCCAGCAGTAGTGGACAGGGGGACATTCAGTACTTC.

The V and J genes are TRBV2 and TRBJ2-5; TRBD2 aligns across 9 bases. The V segment lost 7 bases and the J segment 5 bases; nucleotides outside the gene matches: 11. The CDR3 runs to 15 residues. CDR1 is SNHLY and CDR2 is FYNNEI in the germline V gene. The DNA of the CDR3 is TGTGCCAGCACGCGGGAGGGATCTATGGGTGAGACCCAGTACTTC. It is translated as CASTREGSMGETQYF.

This clone was observed once. The rearrangement links TRBV7-9 to TRBJ1-6; weak D call: TRBD1 (6 bases). The V and J ends lost 3 bases and 7 bases respectively, with 19 bases between them. The CDR3 spans 17 residues. The germline gives CDR1 SEHNR, CDR2 FQNEAQ (reference sequence). The CDR3 region is CASSLGKDRPKNSPLHF. CDR3 sequence (DNA): TGTGCCAGCAGCTTGGGGAAAGACAGGCCAAAGAATTCACCCCTCCACTTT.

Here the CDR3 reads CASRTQGFVTYEQYF. DNA for the CDR3: TGTGCCAGCAGAACCCAGGGTTTCGTCACCTACGAGCAGTACTTC. The rearrangement joins TRBV27 to TRBJ2-7; perhaps TRBD1 as D (5 bases). In germline, CDR1 is MNHEY, CDR2 SMNVEV (reference sequence). With 6 bases removed from V and 2 bases from J, the gap between germline ends came to 17 bases. CDR3 length equals 15 residues.

The chain combines TRBV5-6 with TRBJ1-1; no definite D call. Germline V lookup: CDR1 SGHDT, CDR2 YYEEEE. The V gene lost 2 bases and the J gene lost 5 bases, with 19 bases spanning the gap. This CDR3 is built from 16 residues. The CDR3 DNA reads as TGTGCCAGCAGCTTAATTGGTACGGGTCGGGAAACTGAAGCTTTCTTT. It translates to CASSLIGTGRETEAFF.

The V and J genes are TRBV21-1 and TRBJ2-7; TRBD1 reflects the table's D call only, with no check against the DNA. TRBV21-1 is given as a pseudogene. This CDR3 contains 17 residues. CDR3 residues: CASSNRDTISPKYEQYF. The DNA for the CDR3 is TGTGCCAGCAGCAACCGGGACACCATATCCCCAAAGTACGAGCAGTACTTC.

Of note for this clone: Additional DNA sequences in this sample encode the identical CDR3. In DNA form, the CDR3 reads TGTGCCAGCAGTGTCGTGGAGACCCAGTACTTC. Its protein is CASSVVETQYF. The rearrangement joins TRBV2 to TRBJ2-5; D is undetermined. V lost 4 bases to trimming and J lost 5 bases, with 5 bases between them. The CDR3 is 11 amino acids. CDR1 is SNHLY and CDR2 is FYNNEI in the germline V gene.

The chain recombines TRBV19 with TRBJ2-7; D is perhaps TRBD1 (5 bases). The CDR3 consists of 13 residues. V dropped 5 bases and J dropped 2 bases, with 10 bases sitting between them. Germline values: CDR1 LNHDA, CDR2 SQIVND (reference sequence). The CDR3: CASSRQGPYEQYF. The CDR3, as DNA: TGTGCCAGTAGTCGGCAGGGTCCCTACGAGCAGTACTTC. Full variable domain (missing parts from reference TRBV19 and TRBJ2-7): DGGITQSPKYLFRKEGQNVTLSCEQNLNHDAMYWYRQDPGQGLRLIYYSQIVNDFQKGDIAEGYSVSREKKESFPLTVTSAQKNPTAFYLCASSRQGPYEQYFGPGTRLTVT.

Concerning this clone: At one of its ends the junction is not consistent with the germline gene, which may arise from a read error. The chain combines TRBV19 with TRBJ2-7; maybe TRBD2 (5 bases). CDR3 size: 11 residues. The germline V gene encodes CDR1 LNHDA and CDR2 SQIVND (reference sequence). Here the CDR3 reads CASSIGSETTF. CDR3 DNA sequence: TGTGCCAGTAGTATAGGGTCGGAGACTACCTTC.

The V call is TRBV5-1, the J call TRBJ1-1; unclear D gene. Germline CDR1 reads SGHRS; CDR2 reads YFSETQ. This CDR3 contains 14 residues. Trimming shortened V by 0 bases and J by 7 bases, and 13 bases separated the two germline ends. The CDR3 here is CASSLANQDLEAFF. CDR3 DNA: TGCGCCAGCAGCTTGGCCAATCAAGACCTTGAAGCTTTCTTT.

The CDR3 loop reads CASSTPRGAGVYTGELFF. The CDR3 DNA reads TGTGCCAGCAGTACTCCAAGGGGTGCGGGGGTGTACACCGGGGAGCTGTTTTTT. The chain combines TRBV28 with TRBJ2-2, with 7 positions matching TRBD2. Germline V CDR1 and CDR2: MDHEN, SYDVKM. This CDR3 is built from 18 residues. V was clipped by 5 bases and J by 3 bases; unmatched bases: 15. Full variable domain (remainder filled in from reference TRBV28 and TRBJ2-2): DVKVTQSSRYLVKRTGEKVFLECVQDMDHENMFWYRQDPGLGLRLIYFSYDVKMKEKGDIPEGYSVSREKKERFSLILESASTNQTSMYLCASSTPRGAGVYTGELFFGEGSRLTVL.

This clone was counted once. The rearrangement joins TRBV18 to TRBJ2-7; TRBD1 matches at 7 bases. The CDR3 loop spans 15 amino acids. V gave up 1 base and J gave up 5 bases; unmatched junction bases: 8. Germline V gives CDR1 KGHSH, CDR2 LQKENI. The chain's CDR3 is CASSPRRDSLNEQYF. DNA for the CDR3: TGTGCCAGCTCACCACGTAGGGACAGTCTCAACGAGCAGTACTTC. Using reference TRBV18 and TRBJ2-7 for the parts outside the CDR3, the full variable domain is NAGVMQNPRHLVRRRGQEARLRCSPMKGHSHVYWYRQLPEEGLKFMVYLQKENIIDESGMPKERFSAEFPKEGPSILRIQQVVRGDSAAYFCASSPRRDSLNEQYFGPGTRLTVT.

The genes are TRBV6-1 and TRBJ1-6; 9 nucleotides agree with TRBD1. J gave up 7 bases and V 6 bases, and 4 bases lay outside the gene matches. Per germline, CDR1 MNHNS and CDR2 SASEGT. The length of the CDR3 is 14 residues. CDR3 in amino acids: CASSPGQGNSPLHF. CDR3 bases: TGTGCCAGCAGCCCTGGACAGGGGAATTCACCCCTCCACTTT.

The chain employs TRBV5-4 and TRBJ2-2; D is perhaps TRBD1 or TRBD2 (5 bases each). The CDR3 is 16 amino acids. CDR1 SGHNT and CDR2 YYREEE come from the germline V gene (reference sequence). Trimming cost V 4 bases and J 4 bases, with 17 bases left between them. For the CDR3, the DNA is TGTGCCAGCAGCCTTCCCGGGGCGGTTGGCACCGGGGAGCTGTTTTTT. It codes for CASSLPGAVGTGELFF.

The rearrangement joins TRBV9 to TRBJ2-7; TRBD1 agrees at 10 bases. Per germline, CDR1 SGDLS and CDR2 YYNGEE. This CDR3 spans 14 amino acids. After removal of 3 bases from V and 5 bases from J, the junction contained 5 bases not matched to a gene. As DNA, the CDR3 is TGTGCCAGCAGCGCGACAGGGGGCATGAACGAGCAGTACTTC. Protein product: CASSATGGMNEQYF.

V gene TRBV5-1 combines with J gene TRBJ2-5, with 8 bases identical to TRBD1. The length of the CDR3 is 16 residues. V was pared by 4 bases and J by 5 bases, with 13 bases of the junction left unmatched. Germline CDR1 reads SGHRS; CDR2 reads YFSETQ. The CDR3 DNA reads TGCGCCAGCAGCCCACAACAGGGGGTGTCAGGGGAGACCCAGTACTTC. Translated: CASSPQQGVSGETQYF.

CDR3 region: CASSQEPGNTIYF. The CDR3 region has the DNA TGCGCCAGCAGCCAAGAGCCCGGAAACACCATATATTTT. The chain employs TRBV4-3 and TRBJ1-3; no reliable D call. Trimming took off 0 bases at V and 4 bases at J, with 4 bases between the two ends. This CDR3 has 13 residues. Germline CDR1 reads LGHNA; CDR2 reads YSLEER.

The gene calls are TRBV27 and TRBJ2-7; D call uncertain. Trimming shortened V by 6 bases and J by 0 bases, and 15 bases separated the two germline ends. Germline CDR1 MNHEY, CDR2 SMNVEV (reference sequence). CDR3 length equals 15 residues. The CDR3 loop reads CASSQKLGFSYEQYF. CDR3 coding DNA: TGTGCCAGCAGCCAAAAACTCGGGTTCTCCTACGAGCAGTACTTC.

A note on this clone: Other DNA sequences in the sample encode the same CDR3. The CDR3 bases are TGCAGCGTGGGGCCTAACACCGGGGAGCTGTTTTTT. Encoded protein: CSVGPNTGELFF. This chain joins TRBV29-1 and TRBJ2-2; possibly TRBD1 for D (5 bases). Trimming stripped 6 bases from V and 2 bases from J, with 7 bases between. The CDR3 length is 12 residues. Looked up from germline, CDR1 is SQVTM and CDR2 is ANQGSEA.